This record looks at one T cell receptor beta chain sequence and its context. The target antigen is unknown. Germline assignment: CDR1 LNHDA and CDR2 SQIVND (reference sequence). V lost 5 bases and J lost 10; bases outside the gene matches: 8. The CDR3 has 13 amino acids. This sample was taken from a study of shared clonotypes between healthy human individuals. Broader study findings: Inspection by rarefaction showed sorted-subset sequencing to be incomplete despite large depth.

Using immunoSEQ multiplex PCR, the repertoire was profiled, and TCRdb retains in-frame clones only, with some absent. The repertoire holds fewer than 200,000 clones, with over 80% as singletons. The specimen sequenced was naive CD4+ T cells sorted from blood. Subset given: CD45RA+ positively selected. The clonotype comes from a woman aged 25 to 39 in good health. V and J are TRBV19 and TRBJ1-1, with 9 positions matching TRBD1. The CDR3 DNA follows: TGTGCCAGTAGTTACAACAGGGGGCAAGGAGCTTTCTTT. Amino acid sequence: CASSYNRGQGAFF. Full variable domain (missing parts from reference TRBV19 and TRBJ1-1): DGGITQSPKYLFRKEGQNVTLSCEQNLNHDAMYWYRQDPGQGLRLIYYSQIVNDFQKGDIAEGYSVSREKKESFPLTVTSAQKNPTAFYLCASSYNRGQGAFFGQGTRLTVV.